The 6 T cell receptor beta chains in this list originate from one sample, sequenced in a study of T cells in Graves' hyperthyroidism and ophthalmopathy. Authors of the study amplified TCR beta CDR3 regions from RNA transcripts. With the HTBI primer set, the TCR CDR3 went through a first round of RT-PCR. TCRdb re-derived calls from the multiplex PCR reads in MiXCR, one entry per CDR3 protein. The sample lists just over 550,000 distinct CDR3 sequences, around 42% seen once, with about 7.8% in the top ten. The specimen was peripheral blood or thyroid tissue (not recorded which). Source of these receptors: a woman between 18 and 29 years old with Graves' hyperthyroidism.

The chain joins TRBV2 to TRBJ2-5; a weak D match, TRBD2 (5 bases). CDR1 and CDR2 (germline): SNHLY, FYNNEI. The CDR3 contains 16 residues. V lost 4 bases, J lost 1 base, and 16 bases lay in between. The CDR3 nucleotides read TGTGCCAGCAGTGGGGTACGCTCGGACTTCCAAGAGACCCAGTACTTC. This translates into CASSGVRSDFQETQYF.

The chain uses TRBV25-1 and TRBJ2-5, with D possibly being TRBD1 or TRBD2 (5 bases each). CDR1 is MGHDK and CDR2 is SYGVNS in the germline V gene. This CDR3 comprises 13 residues. V lost 3 bases and J 5 bases, leaving 10 bases between the germline ends. The CDR3 region has the DNA TGTGCCAGCAGTGAGCCCGGGACCGAGACCCAGTACTTC. Protein: CASSEPGTETQYF. Complete variable domain (other parts from reference TRBV25-1 and TRBJ2-5): EADIYQTPRYLVIGTGKKITLECSQTMGHDKMYWYQQDPGMELHLIHYSYGVNSTEKGDLSSESTVSRIRTEHFPLTLESARPSHTSQYLCASSEPGTETQYFGPGTRLLVL.

This clonotype was recorded a few times. This chain uses TRBV10-3 with TRBJ2-2, with D unclear. The V gene's germline CDR1 is ENHRY and CDR2 SYGVKD. This CDR3 has 11 residues. Trimming left V 10 bases short and J 4 bases short, with 7 bases between. The chain's CDR3 is CASWGTGELFF. In DNA form, the CDR3 reads TGTGCCAGTTGGGGCACCGGGGAGCTGTTTTTT.

The chain is built from TRBV19 and TRBJ1-2; 9 nucleotides match TRBD1. Germline loops: CDR1 LNHDA, CDR2 SQIVND (reference sequence). CDR3 length: 14 residues. V gave up 9 bases and J gave up 8 bases; unmatched junction bases: 13. CDR3 nucleotides: TGTGCCAGCAGCTTGGGACAGGGATTTAGGGGCTACACCTTC. This encodes CASSLGQGFRGYTF.

The chain links TRBV24-1 to TRBJ1-2; D is uncertain. The CDR3 runs to 11 residues. The germline V gene has CDR1 KGHDR and CDR2 SFDVKD. V was trimmed by 5 bases and J by 4 bases, leaving 4 bases between them. CDR3 protein: CATSGFYGYTF. Written as DNA, the CDR3 is TGTGCCACCAGTGGATTCTATGGCTACACCTTC.

This clonotype turned up a few times. This chain links TRBV7-9 with TRBJ2-5, with D possibly matching TRBD1 (6 bases). Germline CDR1 SEHNR, CDR2 FQNEAQ (reference sequence). The CDR3 runs 17 residues. V shed 5 bases and J shed 2 bases, with 21 bases lying between them. The CDR3: CASSRDYRDKNQETQYF. The CDR3 coding sequence is TGTGCCAGCAGCCGAGACTACCGGGACAAAAATCAAGAGACCCAGTACTTC.